These 10 T cell receptor beta chains originate from one sample sequenced in a study of shared clonotypes between healthy human individuals. Profiled with immunoSEQ multiplex PCR; TCRdb holds only in-frame clones, not every one. The data show some 1,100,000 clones, more than 75% seen once. The sequenced material came from memory CD4+ T cells from PBMCs. Described subset: CD45RA-negative fraction. The receptors were sampled from a man between 18 and 35 years old in good health. Some clones in this sample may be carry-over from other donors' samples.

In DNA form, the CDR3 reads TGTGCCAGCAGTGTTGACCAGAACACTGAAGCTTTCTTT. It encodes CASSVDQNTEAFF. The rearrangement joins TRBV2 to TRBJ1-1; D gene ambiguous. The ends were cut back, 4 bases at V and 1 base at J, with 7 bases in the middle. The CDR3 sequence is 13 residues long. CDR1 is SNHLY, CDR2 FYNNEI, per germline.

This clone was detected only a few times. CDR3 nucleotides: TGTGCCAGCAGTCACAGGAGACTAGCGGGGAATGAGCAGTTCTTC. Protein: CASSHRRLAGNEQFF. The chain combines TRBV4-2 with TRBJ2-1; 11 bases are shared with TRBD2. The germline gives CDR1 LGHNA, CDR2 YNFKEQ. This CDR3 has 15 residues. The ends lost 6 bases at V and 7 bases at J; junction bases unmatched: 8.

With respect to this clone: This clone may be a read error of a much larger clone one base away. V usage is TRBV7-2 and J usage is TRBJ1-4; D may be TRBD1 (6 bases). Looked up from germline, CDR1 is SGHTA and CDR2 is FQGNSA. Between the trimmed V and J ends, which lost 5 bases and 5 bases, there was a span of 12 bases. The CDR3 is 14 amino acids. The chain's CDR3 is CASSPKTGNEKLFF. CDR3 in DNA: TGTGCCAGCAGCCCCAAGACAGGAAATGAAAAACTGTTTTTT.

The chain is built from TRBV11-2 and TRBJ2-7; the D gene is possibly TRBD2 (5 bases). Germline values: CDR1 SGHAT, CDR2 FQNNGV. The CDR3 is 15 amino acids. V was cut by 3 bases and J by 2 bases, with 14 bases left in between. The CDR3 bases are TGTGCCAGCAGCTTCGGAGGAGGAAGGACCTACGAGCAGTACTTC. This sequence encodes CASSFGGGRTYEQYF.

Notes on this clone: The sample carries other DNA sequences with the same CDR3. This sequence joins TRBV5-1 and TRBJ2-1; D is perhaps TRBD1 (5 bases). V lost 0 bases and J 5 bases, leaving 9 bases between the germline ends. This CDR3 spans 14 amino acids. Germline CDR1 is SGHRS and CDR2 is YFSETQ. CDR3 DNA sequence: TGCGCCAGCAGCTTGGTAGCAGGGAACAATGAGCAGTTCTTC. Protein product: CASSLVAGNNEQFF.

The chain recombines TRBV6-5 with TRBJ1-5, with 7 nucleotides matching TRBD1. There are 15 residues in the CDR3. Germline trimming cut 5 bases from V and 2 bases from J; bases unmatched to any gene: 6. Per germline, CDR1 MNHEY and CDR2 SVGAGI. CDR3 residues: CASSPPGQRNQPQHF. CDR3 DNA: TGTGCCAGCAGTCCTCCGGGACAGCGCAATCAGCCCCAGCATTTT.

The chain has TRBV2 and TRBJ1-1; D is unclear. The CDR3 has 13 amino acids. Germline loops: CDR1 SNHLY, CDR2 FYNNEI. Trimming left V 7 bases short and J 2 bases short, with 11 bases between. CDR3 sequence (DNA): TGTGCCAGCACCTCGACACCAAACACTGAAGCTTTCTTT. Amino acid sequence: CASTSTPNTEAFF.

The chain carries TRBV6-4 and TRBJ2-5; 16 bases match TRBD2. Germline loops: CDR1 MRHNA, CDR2 SNTAGT. Germline trimming cut 6 bases from V and 0 bases from J; bases unmatched to any gene: 10. The CDR3 contains 19 residues. The CDR3 sequence: CASREGLAGGPGYQETQYF. In DNA, the CDR3 is TGTGCCAGCAGAGAGGGACTAGCGGGAGGGCCGGGGTACCAAGAGACCCAGTACTTC.

V gene TRBV18 combines with J gene TRBJ2-5, with unresolved D. Trimming left V 0 bases short and J 5 bases short, with 13 bases between. CDR1 and CDR2 from the germline V gene are KGHSH and LQKENI. The CDR3 length is 15 residues. The CDR3 loop is CASSPPAQVYETQYF. The CDR3 DNA reads as TGTGCCAGCTCACCACCGGCCCAGGTCTACGAGACCCAGTACTTC.

This clone was observed at least ten times. The gene calls are TRBV27 and TRBJ1-2; D unclear. Trimming left V 2 bases short and J 7 bases short, with 11 bases between. CDR3 length: 13 amino acids. Per germline, CDR1 MNHEY and CDR2 SMNVEV (reference sequence). The CDR3 nucleotides read TGTGCCAGCAGTTTAAACGCACAGCTTGGCTACACCTTC. Protein sequence: CASSLNAQLGYTF.